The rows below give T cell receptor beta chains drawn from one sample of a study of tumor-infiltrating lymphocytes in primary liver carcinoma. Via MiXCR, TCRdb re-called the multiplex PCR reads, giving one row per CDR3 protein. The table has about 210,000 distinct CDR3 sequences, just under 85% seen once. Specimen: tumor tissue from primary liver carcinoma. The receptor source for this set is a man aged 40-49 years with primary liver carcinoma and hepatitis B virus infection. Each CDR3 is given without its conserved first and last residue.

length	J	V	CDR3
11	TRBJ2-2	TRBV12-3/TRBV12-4	ASSETSGRELF
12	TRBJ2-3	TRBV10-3	AISVEQTRYTQY
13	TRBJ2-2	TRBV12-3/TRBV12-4	ASSLQTGVTGELF
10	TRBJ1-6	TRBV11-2	ASSHDDIPLH
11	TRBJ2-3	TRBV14	DSSPTEQTTPY
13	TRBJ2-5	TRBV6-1	ASNYLRGPQETQY
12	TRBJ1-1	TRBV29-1	RVNRGGMNTEAF
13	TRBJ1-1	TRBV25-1	ATSELGRMNTEAF
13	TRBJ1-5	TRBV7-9	ASGLQGGSNQPQH
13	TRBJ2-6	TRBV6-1	ASSFATSGIDVLT
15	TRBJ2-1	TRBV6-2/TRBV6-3	AASPRTSGSSHNEQF
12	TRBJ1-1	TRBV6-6	ASTLQGRNTEAF
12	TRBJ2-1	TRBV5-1	ASNLEPGGYEQF
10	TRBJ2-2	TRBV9	ASSGQSGELF
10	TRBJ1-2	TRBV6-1	ANSEGRGRNA
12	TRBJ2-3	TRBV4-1	ANSHLHITDTQY
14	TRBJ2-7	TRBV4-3	ASSQERRNRFYEHY
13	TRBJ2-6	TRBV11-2	ATQRPLSGANIMT
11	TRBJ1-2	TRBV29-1	SVPETSADGYT
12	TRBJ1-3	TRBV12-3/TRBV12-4	DTHRGFPGNTIY
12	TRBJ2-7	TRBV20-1	SASPTSGTSEQY
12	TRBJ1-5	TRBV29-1	SAPQGNSNQPQH
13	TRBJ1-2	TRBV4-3	VSSQDSGTGDGYT
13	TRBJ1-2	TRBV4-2	ASSHEVIGVGGYT
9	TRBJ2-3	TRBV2	ASTFEDMQY
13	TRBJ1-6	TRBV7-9	ASSLDPGVSSPLH
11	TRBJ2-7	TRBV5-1	ASGLTSSYEQY
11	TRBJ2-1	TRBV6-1	TISEGFYNEQF
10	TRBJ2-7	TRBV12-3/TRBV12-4	ASSPQEQEQY
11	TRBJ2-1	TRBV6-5	ASSDETGTQQF
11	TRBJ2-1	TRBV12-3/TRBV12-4	ADSFGRDNEQF
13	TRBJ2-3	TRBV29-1	GVAGRSGRGRAQY
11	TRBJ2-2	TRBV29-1	RVEITGAGELF
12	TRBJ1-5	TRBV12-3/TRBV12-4	ASSLGATNQPQN
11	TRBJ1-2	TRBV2	ASSDQQTYGYT
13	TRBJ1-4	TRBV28	ASISRTGSNEKLF
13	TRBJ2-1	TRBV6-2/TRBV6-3	ASSPLNGAYNEQL
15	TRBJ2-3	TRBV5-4	ASSTFRARTSTDTQY
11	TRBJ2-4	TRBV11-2	ASGRKQGDIQY
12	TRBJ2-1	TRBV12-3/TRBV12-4	TSKGTSGSYEHF
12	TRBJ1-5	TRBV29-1	SVATGNKSQPQH
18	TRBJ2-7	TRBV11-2	ASSLREVRTSGLCSYVQY
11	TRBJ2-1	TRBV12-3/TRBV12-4	VSSLRQNYEQF
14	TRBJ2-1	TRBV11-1	AISPWGLAGVGEQF
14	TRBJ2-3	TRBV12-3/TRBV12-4	ASSRLGVGGTDMQY